The 32 T cell receptor beta chains given below trace back to one sample, sequenced in a study of OX40 agonist ivuxolimab in advanced cancers. The method was immunoSEQ multiplex PCR; TCRdb's version includes in-frame clones alone and lacks a portion of them. Of fewer than 90,000 clones listed, about 86% were seen once; the top ten hold approximately 8%. This sample comprised CD4+ or CD8+ T cells sorted from blood, obtained in a trial of the OX40 agonist ivuxolimab. These TCRs come from an adult with an advanced solid tumor such as melanoma, head and neck, liver or kidney cancer.

The chain links TRBV21-1 to TRBJ1-5; TRBD1 is taken as the D call from the table, unchecked against the DNA. TRBV21-1 counts as a pseudogene. The CDR3 totals 21 residues. The CDR3 loop reads CASTLPHVQGYLFDSNQPQHF. CDR3 sequence (DNA): TGTGCCAGCACTCTCCCTCACGTGCAGGGATATTTGTTTGATAGCAATCAGCCCCAGCATTTT.

J is TRBJ1-5 and V is TRBV5-1, with D unresolved. Germline loops: CDR1 SGHRS, CDR2 YFSETQ. V was clipped by 5 bases and J by 5 bases, with 17 bases between them. CDR3 length: 15 residues. CDR3 sequence: CASSPIGGRDQPQHF. CDR3 in DNA: TGCGCCAGCAGTCCAATAGGCGGGCGGGATCAGCCCCAGCATTTT.

The CDR3 protein is CASRDRRSQNQPQHF. DNA of the CDR3: TGTGCCAGCCGGGACAGGAGGTCCCAAAATCAGCCCCAGCATTTT. The chain combines TRBV19 with TRBJ1-5; 8 nucleotides match TRBD1. The CDR3 is made up of 15 amino acids. Germline lookup yields CDR1 LNHDA and CDR2 SQIVND (reference sequence). After removal of 9 bases from V and 4 bases from J, the junction contained 11 bases not matched to a gene.

The chain couples TRBV11-2 to TRBJ2-3, with 7 bases fitting TRBD1. Per the germline V gene, CDR1 is SGHAT and CDR2 is FQNNGV. The ends lost 1 base at V and 4 bases at J; junction bases unmatched: 5. The CDR3 consists of 15 residues. The CDR3 here is CASSLGQGGPDTQYF. CDR3 sequence (DNA): TGTGCCAGCAGCTTAGGACAGGGCGGGCCAGATACGCAGTATTTT.

CDR3 coding DNA: TGCGCCAGCAGCTTGGCCTTAGGACTAGCGCTCAATGAGCAGTTCTTC. Its protein is CASSLALGLALNEQFF. The rearrangement links TRBV5-1 to TRBJ2-1, with TRBD2 matching 9 bases. V was pared by 0 bases and J by 6 bases, with 7 bases of the junction left unmatched. The V gene's germline CDR1 is SGHRS and CDR2 YFSETQ. The CDR3 consists of 16 residues.

This sequence joins TRBV6-5 and TRBJ1-4; D gene uncertain. CDR3 length: 12 amino acids. The ends were cut back, 6 bases at V and 7 bases at J, with 9 bases in the middle. From germline, CDR1 is MNHEY and CDR2 SVGAGI. The CDR3 loop is CASSTRGEKLFF. As DNA, the CDR3 is TGTGCCAGCAGCACCCGGGGTGAAAAACTGTTTTTT.

The chain couples TRBV11-2 to TRBJ2-1, with TRBD2 identical over 9 bases. V shed 0 bases and J 0 bases; nucleotides not matched to a gene: 6. CDR1 and CDR2 (germline): SGHAT, FQNNGV. The CDR3 is 18 residues long. The CDR3 region is CASSLEGLAVLSYNEQFF. The DNA of the CDR3 is TGTGCCAGCAGCTTAGAGGGACTAGCCGTACTCTCCTACAATGAGCAGTTCTTC.

The V gene is TRBV7-8, the J gene TRBJ1-1; no firm D call. The ends were cut back, 3 bases at V and 0 bases at J, with 5 bases in the middle. This CDR3 is 13 amino acids long. CDR1 is SGHVS and CDR2 is FQNEAQ in the germline V gene. CDR3 sequence reads: CASSFQVNTEAFF. DNA for the CDR3: TGTGCCAGCAGCTTTCAGGTGAACACTGAAGCTTTCTTT.

The genes are TRBV7-2 and TRBJ2-3; the D gene is possibly TRBD2 (6 bases). CDR1 is SGHTA and CDR2 is FQGNSA in the germline V gene. Trimming pared 3 bases from V and 0 bases from J, leaving 7 bases between. The CDR3 extends over 14 amino acids. The CDR3: CASSFSGSTDTQYF. For the CDR3, the DNA is TGTGCCAGCAGCTTTAGCGGAAGCACAGATACGCAGTATTTT. Full variable domain (remainder filled in from reference TRBV7-2 and TRBJ2-3): GAGVSQSPSNKVTEKGKDVELRCDPISGHTALYWYRQSLGQGLEFLIYFQGNSAPDKSGLPSDRFSAERTGGSVSTLTIQRTQQEDSAVYLCASSFSGSTDTQYFGPGTRLTVL.

This chain joins TRBV6-5 and TRBJ2-7, with 7 bases lining up with TRBD1. Germline CDR1 and CDR2: MNHEY and SVGAGI. With 3 bases clipped from V and 4 bases from J, the junction kept 3 bases outside the gene matches. CDR3 length: 13 residues. The CDR3 spells CASSYRQGYEQYF. As DNA, the CDR3 is TGTGCCAGCAGTTATCGACAGGGATACGAGCAGTACTTC.

The J gene is TRBJ2-2, the V gene TRBV7-8; D remains unclear. Germline V gene sequence: CDR1 SGHVS, CDR2 FQNEAQ. With 1 base removed from V and 1 base from J, the gap between germline ends came to 7 bases. CDR3 length: 15 residues. In DNA, the CDR3 is TGTGCCAGCAGCTTAGTAGCCTTGAACACCGGGGAGCTGTTTTTT. It encodes CASSLVALNTGELFF.

This chain joins TRBV10-3 and TRBJ2-2; a possible D gene is TRBD2 (5 bases). The CDR3 length is 16 residues. The germline V gene encodes CDR1 ENHRY and CDR2 SYGVKD. The V and J ends lost 1 base and 0 bases respectively, with 9 bases between them. The CDR3 sequence is CAISEWAGPNTGELFF. The CDR3 DNA reads as TGTGCCATCAGTGAGTGGGCGGGCCCGAACACCGGGGAGCTGTTTTTT.

This chain joins TRBV4-2 and TRBJ1-6; weak D call: TRBD1 (6 bases). Trimming left V 0 bases short and J 5 bases short, with 11 bases between. This CDR3 comprises 16 residues. Germline V gene data show CDR1 as LGHNA and CDR2 as YNFKEQ. The CDR3, as DNA: TGTGCCAGCAGCCAAGAGAGGGGGACCAATAATTCACCCCTCCACTTT. Protein sequence: CASSQERGTNNSPLHF.

The chain couples TRBV18 to TRBJ2-7; 8 nucleotides line up with TRBD1. V lost 6 bases, J lost 5 bases, and 9 bases stayed unmatched. Germline V lookup: CDR1 KGHSH, CDR2 LQKENI. The CDR3 is 14 residues long. The CDR3 is CASSRQGKEDEQYF. DNA for the CDR3: TGTGCCAGCTCTAGACAGGGGAAGGAAGACGAGCAGTACTTC.

This rearrangement joins TRBV4-1 to TRBJ2-7; 8 positions match TRBD1. V lost 4 bases, J lost 2 bases, and 4 bases stayed unmatched. Per germline, CDR1 MGHRA and CDR2 YSYEKL. The CDR3 sequence is 14 residues long. The CDR3 sequence is CASSPPDRAYEQYF. CDR3 bases: TGCGCCAGCAGCCCCCCGGACAGGGCCTACGAGCAGTACTTC.

The J gene is TRBJ2-1, the V gene TRBV7-6, with TRBD2 matching over 8 bases. CDR3 size: 14 residues. V lost 4 bases, J lost 6 bases, and 5 bases stayed unmatched. Germline values: CDR1 SGHVS, CDR2 FNYEAQ. CDR3 bases: TGTGCCAGCAGCTATAGCGGGACAAGCAATGAGCAGTTCTTC. It encodes CASSYSGTSNEQFF.

The genes are TRBV7-9 and TRBJ2-1, with D possibly matching TRBD2 (6 bases). Trimming pared 5 bases from V and 5 bases from J, leaving 13 bases between. The CDR3 is 14 amino acids. CDR1 is SEHNR, CDR2 FQNEAQ, per germline (reference sequence). The CDR3 loop reads CASSRVGGNNEQFF. The CDR3 nucleotides read TGTGCCAGCAGCCGGGTGGGAGGTAACAATGAGCAGTTCTTC.

This chain uses TRBV7-3 with TRBJ1-1; D uncertain. CDR3 length equals 13 residues. V was trimmed by 0 bases and J by 4 bases, leaving 6 bases between them. Germline-derived CDR1 and CDR2 are SGHTA and FQGTGA. CDR3 in amino acids: CASSLTLGTEAFF. The CDR3, as DNA: TGTGCCAGCAGCTTAACCTTAGGCACTGAAGCTTTCTTT.

The chain is built from TRBV5-1 and TRBJ2-3; tentatively, D is TRBD2 (6 bases). V lost 0 bases and J 6 bases, leaving 17 bases between the germline ends. The CDR3 has 16 amino acids. CDR1 is SGHRS and CDR2 is YFSETQ in the germline V gene. The CDR3 protein is CASSLGPGVGSDTQYF. The CDR3 DNA reads as TGCGCCAGCAGCTTGGGCCCGGGGGTTGGAAGCGATACGCAGTATTTT.

The J gene is TRBJ2-7, the V gene TRBV29-1, with TRBD1 as a possible D gene (5 bases). Trimming left V 4 bases short and J 3 bases short, with 7 bases between. The V gene's germline CDR1 is SQVTM and CDR2 ANQGSEA. This CDR3 comprises 11 residues. CDR3 in amino acids: CSVAGFYEQYF. Here the CDR3 DNA reads TGCAGCGTTGCAGGGTTCTACGAGCAGTACTTC.

This chain links TRBV7-2 with TRBJ2-2; 11 bases map to TRBD1. The CDR3 runs 17 residues. The V segment lost 5 bases and the J segment 7 bases; nucleotides outside the gene matches: 12. The germline gives CDR1 SGHTA, CDR2 FQGNSA. The CDR3 protein is CASSMTGQGAKGGELFF. The CDR3 region has the DNA TGTGCCAGCAGCATGACTGGACAGGGGGCTAAGGGCGGGGAGCTGTTTTTT.

The genes are TRBV14 and TRBJ1-2; D is unclear. CDR1 and CDR2 (germline): SGHDN, FVKESK. The CDR3 runs 14 residues. Trimming took off 3 bases at V and 5 bases at J, with 13 bases between the two ends. CDR3 in DNA: TGTGCCAGCAGCCAGGATCGGACGTCTTATGGCTACACCTTC. It specifies CASSQDRTSYGYTF.

This rearrangement joins TRBV21-1 to TRBJ2-2; whether TRBD1, the table's D call, matches the DNA was not checked. TRBV21-1 is a listed pseudogene. This CDR3 contains 16 residues. The CDR3 DNA follows: TGTGCCAGCAGCGACAAGGACAGGGGATGGCCCGGGGAGCTGTTTTTT. It yields the protein CASSDKDRGWPGELFF.

The chain uses TRBV6-5 and TRBJ1-1; 7 nucleotides agree with TRBD1. V lost 0 bases and J lost 0; bases outside the gene matches: 1. The germline CDR1 and CDR2 sequences are MNHEY and SVGAGI. The CDR3 sequence is 15 residues long. The CDR3 reads CASSYSTGMNTEAFF. The DNA of the CDR3 is TGTGCCAGCAGTTACTCGACAGGGATGAACACTGAAGCTTTCTTT.

V gene TRBV6-4 combines with J gene TRBJ1-2, with TRBD1 identical over 10 bases. Trimming at V came to 3 bases and at J to 8 bases, leaving 9 bases not matched to a gene. Looked up from germline, CDR1 is MRHNA and CDR2 is SNTAGT. This CDR3 is 15 amino acids long. CDR3 in amino acids: CASSDQTGTGAGYTF. The CDR3 DNA sequence: TGTGCCAGCAGTGATCAAACCGGGACAGGGGCCGGCTACACCTTC.

V is TRBV10-1 and J is TRBJ1-1; TRBD1 is a possible D gene (5 bases). Germline values: CDR1 WNHNN, CDR2 SYGVQD (reference sequence). Trimming cost V 11 bases and J 2 bases, with 24 bases left between them. The CDR3 is 16 amino acids. CDR3 coding DNA: TGCGCCGTTAGTCCGGGGGGTGCGAGGGGAAACACTGAAGCTTTCTTT. Residues: CAVSPGGARGNTEAFF.

This chain uses TRBV28 with TRBJ2-7; 13 nucleotides align to TRBD2. V trimming: 6 bases; J trimming: 2 bases; junction bases outside the gene matches: 4. The CDR3 has 15 amino acids. Germline V gene lookup returns CDR1 MDHEN and CDR2 SYDVKM. The CDR3 DNA follows: TGTGCCAGCAGGCTTACTAGCGGGAGGGCCTACGAGCAGTACTTC. Protein sequence: CASRLTSGRAYEQYF.

The V gene is TRBV6-5, the J gene TRBJ2-7, with D unresolved. V shed 0 bases and J shed 2 bases, with 2 bases lying between them. CDR3 length: 12 residues. Germline-derived CDR1 and CDR2 are MNHEY and SVGAGI. The CDR3 loop reads CASSYSAYEQYF. CDR3 DNA: TGTGCCAGCAGTTACTCCGCCTACGAGCAGTACTTC.

The chain is built from TRBV11-2 and TRBJ2-1; D is unclear. Looked up from germline, CDR1 is SGHAT and CDR2 is FQNNGV. Deletions cut 3 bases from V and 3 bases from J, with 6 bases between. This CDR3 has 13 amino acids. CDR3 nucleotides: TGTGCCAGCAGCTTGGGGAACTACAATGAGCAGTTCTTC. It specifies CASSLGNYNEQFF.

V is TRBV27 and J is TRBJ2-7; tentative D call: TRBD1 (6 bases). V was cut by 2 bases and J by 2 bases, with 10 bases left in between. The CDR3 is 14 residues long. Germline CDR1 and CDR2: MNHEY and SMNVEV (reference sequence). CDR3 loop: CASSLGTTPYEQYF. The CDR3 DNA is TGTGCCAGCAGTTTAGGGACAACCCCCTACGAGCAGTACTTC.

This rearrangement joins TRBV5-1 to TRBJ2-3; 7 nucleotides align to TRBD2. This CDR3 comprises 15 residues. Germline V gene data show CDR1 as SGHRS and CDR2 as YFSETQ. V shed 0 bases and J 3 bases; nucleotides not matched to a gene: 4. The CDR3 DNA reads TGCGCCAGCAGCTTGGGCCGGGACTATACAGATACGCAGTATTTT. It yields the protein CASSLGRDYTDTQYF. Complete variable domain (other parts from reference TRBV5-1 and TRBJ2-3): KAGVTQTPRYLIKTRGQQVTLSCSPISGHRSVSWYQQTPGQGLQFLFEYFSETQRNKGNFPGRFSGRQFSNSRSEMNVSTLELGDSALYLCASSLGRDYTDTQYFGPGTRLTVL.

This clone was seen only once. This sequence joins TRBV7-2 and TRBJ2-5; 9 positions match TRBD2. Per germline, CDR1 SGHTA and CDR2 FQGNSA. Trimming took 5 bases from V and 10 from J; bases not matched to a gene: 11. This CDR3 region has 14 residues. Here the CDR3 DNA reads TGTGCCAGCAGCCTTACTAGCGGGCCGCTTTACCAGTACTTC. It encodes CASSLTSGPLYQYF. Combining the CDR3 with reference TRBV7-2 and TRBJ2-5 gives the whole variable domain GAGVSQSPSNKVTEKGKDVELRCDPISGHTALYWYRQSLGQGLEFLIYFQGNSAPDKSGLPSDRFSAERTGGSVSTLTIQRTQQEDSAVYLCASSLTSGPLYQYFGPGTRLLVL.